This entry lists 27 T cell receptor beta chains sequenced from one sample in a study of shared clonotypes between healthy human individuals. Sequencing used immunoSEQ multiplex PCR; TCRdb keeps in-frame clones, though not all of them. The table has 1.5 million to 2.5 million clones, about 95% seen once; the top ten hold approximately 1.2%. Naive CD8 cells comprised CD45RO-negative, CCR7-positively selected cells, excluding terminally differentiated effector memory CD45RA+ cells. The material sequenced was naive CD8+ T cells sorted from blood. These TCRs come from a young man in good health.

V and J are TRBV7-9 and TRBJ2-3; 8 positions agree with TRBD1. CDR3 length: 15 amino acids. The J segment lost 2 bases and the V segment lost 4 bases, leaving 5 bases of the junction unmatched. Germline V lookup: CDR1 SEHNR, CDR2 FQNEAQ (reference sequence). CDR3 nucleotide sequence: TGTGCCAGCAGCTACCAGGGGGCCCTCACAGATACGCAGTATTTT. Translation: CASSYQGALTDTQYF.

V gene TRBV10-1 combines with J gene TRBJ1-1; the match to TRBD1 covers 9 bases. The V and J ends lost 0 bases and 13 bases, in that order; junction bases with no gene match: 3. The CDR3 totals 12 residues. Germline lookup yields CDR1 WNHNN and CDR2 SYGVQD (reference sequence). The CDR3: CASSESGTGFFF. The CDR3 nucleotides read TGCGCCAGCAGTGAGTCCGGGACAGGGTTTTTCTTT.

This chain connects TRBV13 to TRBJ1-1; TRBD1 matches at 9 bases. V lost 5 bases, J lost 4 bases, and 5 bases stayed unmatched. CDR1 is PRHDT and CDR2 is FYEKMQ in the germline V gene (reference sequence). CDR3 length: 14 amino acids. DNA of the CDR3: TGTGCCAGCAGCGCAACAGGGGGCGGCACTGAAGCTTTCTTT. This codes for CASSATGGGTEAFF. Variable domain in full (rest from reference TRBV13 and TRBJ1-1): AAGVIQSPRHLIKEKRETATLKCYPIPRHDTVYWYQQGPGQDPQFLISFYEKMQSDKGSIPDRFSAQQFSDYHSELNMSSLELGDSALYFCASSATGGGTEAFFGQGTRLTVV.

The chain joins TRBV6-1 to TRBJ2-7, with TRBD2 as a possible D gene (7 bases). The germline gives CDR1 MNHNS, CDR2 SASEGT. The CDR3 consists of 15 residues. Trimming removed 4 bases from V and 2 bases from J, with 15 bases in between. DNA for the CDR3: TGTGCCAGCAGTGCTGGGGGGGGCTTTCCCTACGAGCAGTACTTC. It yields the protein CASSAGGGFPYEQYF.

This clone was found once. This chain links TRBV6-1 with TRBJ1-1, with D maybe TRBD1 (5 bases). The CDR3 consists of 15 residues. V shed 6 bases and J shed 1 base, with 15 bases lying between them. CDR1 and CDR2 from the germline V gene are MNHNS and SASEGT. The CDR3 DNA is TGTGCCAGCAGCGCCGGACATAAAAAGAACACTGAAGCTTTCTTT. Its protein product is CASSAGHKKNTEAFF.

J is TRBJ2-7 and V is TRBV18; D possibly corresponds to TRBD2 (6 bases). The V end was cut by 4 bases, the J end by 2 bases, with 12 bases between. Germline V gene data show CDR1 as KGHSH and CDR2 as LQKENI. The CDR3 contains 14 residues. DNA for the CDR3: TGTGCCAGCTCACTCCCCGGGGGTACCTACGAGCAGTACTTC. Translation: CASSLPGGTYEQYF.

This chain joins TRBV9 and TRBJ2-7, with D possibly matching TRBD2 (7 bases). The CDR3 sequence is 15 residues long. Germline CDR1 and CDR2: SGDLS and YYNGEE. Deletions cut 1 base from V and 2 bases from J, with 13 bases between. The CDR3 coding sequence is TGTGCCAGCAGCGTATCGGGGGGCAATACCTACGAGCAGTACTTC. Protein sequence: CASSVSGGNTYEQYF.

As regards this clone: Other DNA variants within this sample encode the same CDR3. This sequence joins TRBV5-1 and TRBJ2-7, with TRBD1 as a possible D gene (6 bases). V was cut by 3 bases and J by 3 bases, with 10 bases left in between. The CDR3 length is 13 residues. Per germline, CDR1 SGHRS and CDR2 YFSETQ. The CDR3 loop is CASSYGQSYEQYF. Here the CDR3 DNA reads TGCGCCAGCAGCTACGGACAGAGCTACGAGCAGTACTTC.

The rearrangement uses TRBV28 and TRBJ1-6; weak D call: TRBD1 (5 bases). Germline V gene lookup returns CDR1 MDHEN and CDR2 SYDVKM. The CDR3 consists of 12 residues. Trimming left V 5 bases short and J 10 bases short, with 9 bases between. In DNA form, the CDR3 reads TGTGCCAGCAGTCAGGGAGAGTCACCCCTCCACTTT. This gives the protein CASSQGESPLHF.

This sequence joins TRBV13 and TRBJ1-4, with 7 positions matching TRBD1. Germline V gene data show CDR1 as PRHDT and CDR2 as FYEKMQ (reference sequence). The CDR3 runs 15 residues. Trimming took 2 bases from V and 8 from J; bases not matched to a gene: 8. CDR3 region: CASSLSEGAWEKLFF. The CDR3 nucleotides read TGTGCCAGCAGCTTAAGTGAGGGGGCTTGGGAAAAACTGTTTTTT.

The chain has TRBV19 and TRBJ1-3; D perhaps matches TRBD1 (6 bases). CDR3 length: 14 amino acids. Germline-derived CDR1 and CDR2 are LNHDA and SQIVND (reference sequence). V was clipped by 4 bases and J by 3 bases, with 10 bases between them. CDR3 sequence (DNA): TGTGCCAGTAGTACGTCAGGGGATGGAAACACCATATATTTT. Translation: CASSTSGDGNTIYF. The whole variable domain, remainder taken from reference TRBV19 and TRBJ1-3, is DGGITQSPKYLFRKEGQNVTLSCEQNLNHDAMYWYRQDPGQGLRLIYYSQIVNDFQKGDIAEGYSVSREKKESFPLTVTSAQKNPTAFYLCASSTSGDGNTIYFGEGSWLTVV.

The chain couples TRBV10-2 to TRBJ2-1; a possible D gene is TRBD2 (5 bases). Germline CDR1 reads WSHSY; CDR2 reads SAAADI. Trimming removed 3 bases at V and 4 bases at J, with 19 bases between. This CDR3 has 17 amino acids. CDR3 amino acids: CASSEHIGAVPYNEQFF. The CDR3, as DNA: TGCGCCAGCAGTGAACACATCGGAGCGGTCCCTTACAATGAGCAGTTCTTC.

In its sample, this clone was seen once. The J gene is TRBJ2-5, the V gene TRBV11-2; TRBD2 matches at 13 bases. J lost 5 bases, V lost 4 bases, and 4 bases had no gene match. CDR1 and CDR2 from the germline V gene are SGHAT and FQNNGV. CDR3 length: 15 residues. CDR3: CASSSLAGGWETQYF. The CDR3 nucleotides read TGTGCCAGCAGCTCACTAGCGGGGGGGTGGGAGACCCAGTACTTC.

This clone came up once. CDR3: CASSKGEEVGNQPQHF. In nucleotides, the CDR3 is TGTGCCAGCAGCAAGGGGGAGGAGGTGGGCAATCAGCCCCAGCATTTT. The chain carries TRBV21-1 and TRBJ1-5. TRBV21-1 is given as a pseudogene. CDR3 length equals 16 residues.

This chain uses TRBV13 with TRBJ1-1; D gene uncertain. Germline CDR1 reads PRHDT; CDR2 reads FYEKMQ (reference sequence). Trimming pared 0 bases from V and 4 bases from J, leaving 6 bases between. This CDR3 has 13 amino acids. The CDR3 protein is CASSLGDGTEAFF. CDR3 coding DNA: TGTGCCAGCAGCTTAGGGGATGGCACTGAAGCTTTCTTT.

This chain links TRBV6-5 with TRBJ2-7; D is unresolved. V lost 9 bases and J lost 2, with 11 bases in between. Looked up from germline, CDR1 is MNHEY and CDR2 is SVGAGI. CDR3 length: 12 residues. CDR3 coding DNA: TGTGCCAGTAGGACCTCACCCTACGAGCAGTACTTC. Protein: CASRTSPYEQYF.

The chain employs TRBV5-5 and TRBJ1-1; maybe TRBD1 (6 bases). Per germline, CDR1 SGHKS and CDR2 YYEKEE (reference sequence). V was pared by 3 bases and J by 8 bases, with 14 bases between. This CDR3 is 13 amino acids long. The CDR3 DNA reads TGTGCCAGCAGCTCCCCGGGGGCAGCGGAAGCTTTCTTT. Translated: CASSSPGAAEAFF.

The rearrangement links TRBV11-2 to TRBJ1-4; D is possibly TRBD1 (5 bases). Trimming removed 5 bases at V and 7 bases at J, with 26 bases between. CDR1 is SGHAT and CDR2 is FQNNGV in the germline V gene. The length of the CDR3 is 18 residues. CDR3 nucleotide sequence: TGTGCCAGCAGCCCCTGGGGGAACCGGGCCCCCTATGCTGAAAAACTGTTTTTT. Encoded protein: CASSPWGNRAPYAEKLFF.

V gene TRBV19 combines with J gene TRBJ2-1; D unresolved. The germline V and J ends were trimmed by 6 bases and 6 bases, with 15 bases remaining between them. Germline V lookup: CDR1 LNHDA, CDR2 SQIVND (reference sequence). The CDR3 has 14 residues. The CDR3 bases are TGTGCCAGTAGCATCATGGGCCGCGGCAATGAGCAGTTCTTC. This sequence encodes CASSIMGRGNEQFF.

This chain joins TRBV7-6 and TRBJ1-1; no clear D. The V end lost 0 bases, the J end lost 2 bases, and 10 bases lay between the germline ends. Germline values: CDR1 SGHVS, CDR2 FNYEAQ. The CDR3 length is 15 residues. CDR3 bases: TGTGCCAGCAGCTTAGCCTTGGGAAGTAACACTGAAGCTTTCTTT. This encodes CASSLALGSNTEAFF.

V gene TRBV27 combines with J gene TRBJ2-4, with D possibly TRBD1 on 6 matching bases. Germline V CDR1 and CDR2: MNHEY, SMNVEV (reference sequence). CDR3 length: 13 residues. The V end lost 6 bases, the J end lost 8 bases, and 14 bases lay between the germline ends. CDR3 coding DNA: TGTGCCAGCAGCCTCGTGGGGGCCGACATTCAGTACTTC. Its translation: CASSLVGADIQYF.

J is TRBJ1-1 and V is TRBV11-2; D ambiguous. Germline lookup yields CDR1 SGHAT and CDR2 FQNNGV. CDR3 length: 16 amino acids. Trimming took 0 bases from V and 1 from J, leaving 12 bases between them. The DNA for the CDR3 is TGTGCCAGCAGCTTAGATTACGCCAGTCCGAACACTGAAGCTTTCTTT. Translation gives CASSLDYASPNTEAFF.

The chain carries TRBV11-3 and TRBJ2-3, with a weak D call TRBD2 (6 bases). The CDR3 is made up of 13 amino acids. Per the germline V gene, CDR1 is SGHNT and CDR2 is YENEEA. With 5 bases removed from V and 5 bases from J, the gap between germline ends came to 11 bases. The CDR3 nucleotides read TGTGCCAGCAGCCGGGGGTTCGGAGATACGCAGTATTTT. This sequence encodes CASSRGFGDTQYF.

In DNA, the CDR3 is TGTGCCAGCAGCCAAGAAACTAGTCGGGATGAGCAGTTCTTC. The encoded protein is CASSQETSRDEQFF. V is TRBV14 and J is TRBJ2-1; tentative D call: TRBD2 (5 bases). There are 14 residues in the CDR3. The V gene lost 0 bases and the J gene lost 8 bases, with 11 bases spanning the gap. CDR1 is SGHDN and CDR2 is FVKESK in the germline V gene.

This clone showed up just once. The chain has TRBV28 and TRBJ2-3; possible D gene TRBD1, 6 bases. In germline, CDR1 is MDHEN, CDR2 SYDVKM. The CDR3 contains 17 residues. Trimming removed 6 bases at V and 1 base at J, with 20 bases between. CDR3 in DNA: TGTGCCAGCAGCACCAGTCACGCAGGGGATCGCACAGATACGCAGTATTTT. It yields the protein CASSTSHAGDRTDTQYF.

The J gene is TRBJ2-7, the V gene TRBV5-6, with D possibly matching TRBD1 (6 bases). Trimming removed 0 bases at V and 2 bases at J, with 9 bases between. Germline V gives CDR1 SGHDT, CDR2 YYEEEE. The CDR3 totals 14 residues. The CDR3 coding sequence is TGTGCCAGCAGCTTGGGGACAGCACCCTACGAGCAGTACTTC. Its translation is CASSLGTAPYEQYF. Full variable domain (outside the CDR3, taken from reference TRBV5-6 and TRBJ2-7): DAGVTQSPTHLIKTRGQQVTLRCSPKSGHDTVSWYQQALGQGPQFIFQYYEEEERQRGNFPDRFSGHQFPNYSSELNVNALLLGDSALYLCASSLGTAPYEQYFGPGTRLTVT.

V gene TRBV7-8 combines with J gene TRBJ2-5; 7 bases are a match to TRBD2. The CDR3 is 16 amino acids. Germline V gene data show CDR1 as SGHVS and CDR2 as FQNEAQ. Losses at the gene ends were 5 bases for V and 5 bases for J; bases not matched to a gene: 14. The CDR3 region is CASSPGGTIIGETQYF. Written as DNA, the CDR3 is TGTGCCAGCAGCCCCGGGGGGACTATAATAGGGGAGACCCAGTACTTC.